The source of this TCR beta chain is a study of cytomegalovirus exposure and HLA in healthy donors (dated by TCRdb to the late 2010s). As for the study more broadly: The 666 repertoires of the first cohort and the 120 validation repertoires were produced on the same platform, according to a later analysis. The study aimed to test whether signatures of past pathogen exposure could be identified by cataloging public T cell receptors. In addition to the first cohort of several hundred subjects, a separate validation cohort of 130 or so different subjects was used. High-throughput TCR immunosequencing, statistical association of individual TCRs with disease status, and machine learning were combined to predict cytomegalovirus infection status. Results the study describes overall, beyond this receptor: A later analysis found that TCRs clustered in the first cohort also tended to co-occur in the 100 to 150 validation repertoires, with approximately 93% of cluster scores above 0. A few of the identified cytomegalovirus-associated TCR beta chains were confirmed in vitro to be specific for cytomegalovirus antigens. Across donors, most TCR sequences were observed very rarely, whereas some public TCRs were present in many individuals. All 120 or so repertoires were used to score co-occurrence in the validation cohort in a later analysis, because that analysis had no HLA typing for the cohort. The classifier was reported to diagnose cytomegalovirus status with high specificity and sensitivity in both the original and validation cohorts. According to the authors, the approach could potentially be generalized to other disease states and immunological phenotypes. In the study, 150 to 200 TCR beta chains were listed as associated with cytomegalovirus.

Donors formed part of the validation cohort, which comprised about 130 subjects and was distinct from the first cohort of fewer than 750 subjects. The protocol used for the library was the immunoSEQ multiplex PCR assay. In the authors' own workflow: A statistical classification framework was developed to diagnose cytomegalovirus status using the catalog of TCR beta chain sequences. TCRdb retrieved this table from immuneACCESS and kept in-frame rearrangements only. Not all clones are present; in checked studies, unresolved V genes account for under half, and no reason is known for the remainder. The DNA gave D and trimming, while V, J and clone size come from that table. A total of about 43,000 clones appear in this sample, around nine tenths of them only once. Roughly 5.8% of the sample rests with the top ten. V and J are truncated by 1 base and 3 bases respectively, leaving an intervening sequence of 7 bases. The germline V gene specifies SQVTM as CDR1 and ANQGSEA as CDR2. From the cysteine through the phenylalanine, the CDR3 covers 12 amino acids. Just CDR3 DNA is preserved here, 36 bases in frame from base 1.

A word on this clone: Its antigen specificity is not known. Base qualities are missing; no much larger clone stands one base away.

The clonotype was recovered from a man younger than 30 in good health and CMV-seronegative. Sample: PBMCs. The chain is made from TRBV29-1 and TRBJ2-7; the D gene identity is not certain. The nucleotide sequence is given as TGCAGCGTTGAAGTGGCAGGCTACGAGCAGTACTTC. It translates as CSVEVAGYEQYF.